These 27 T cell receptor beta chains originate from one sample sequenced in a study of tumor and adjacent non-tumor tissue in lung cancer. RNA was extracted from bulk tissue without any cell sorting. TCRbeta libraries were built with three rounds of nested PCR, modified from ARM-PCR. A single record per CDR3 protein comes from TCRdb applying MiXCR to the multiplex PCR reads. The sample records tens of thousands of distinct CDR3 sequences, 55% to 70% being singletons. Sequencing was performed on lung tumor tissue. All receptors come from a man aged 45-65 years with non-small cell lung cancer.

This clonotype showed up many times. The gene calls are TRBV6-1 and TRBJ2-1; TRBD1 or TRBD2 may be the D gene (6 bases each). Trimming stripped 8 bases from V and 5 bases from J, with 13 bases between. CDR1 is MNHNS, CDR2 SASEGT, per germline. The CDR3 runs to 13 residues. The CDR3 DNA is TGTGCCAGCTGGAACGGGGGCCACAATGAGCAGTTCTTC. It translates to CASWNGGHNEQFF.

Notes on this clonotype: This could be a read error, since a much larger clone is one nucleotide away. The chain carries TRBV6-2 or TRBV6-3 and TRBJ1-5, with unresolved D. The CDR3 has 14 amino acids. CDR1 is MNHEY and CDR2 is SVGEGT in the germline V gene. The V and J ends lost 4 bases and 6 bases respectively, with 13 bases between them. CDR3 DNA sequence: TGTGCCAGCAGTTCTCTTTTTCGGAGTCAGCCCCAGCATTTT. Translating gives CASSSLFRSQPQHF.

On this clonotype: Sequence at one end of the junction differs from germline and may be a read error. CDR3 amino acids: CPSRRTCRYEQYF. The CDR3 DNA is TGTCCCAGCAGGAGAACATGTCGCTACGAGCAGTACTTC. This sequence joins TRBV6-6 and TRBJ2-7, with D hard to call. The CDR3 loop spans 13 amino acids. Germline CDR1 MNHNY, CDR2 SVGAGI (reference sequence).

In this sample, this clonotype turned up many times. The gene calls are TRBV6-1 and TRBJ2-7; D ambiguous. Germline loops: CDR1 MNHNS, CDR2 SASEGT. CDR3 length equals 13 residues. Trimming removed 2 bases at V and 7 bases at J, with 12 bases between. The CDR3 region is CASSETAAGEQYF. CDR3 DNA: TGTGCCAGCAGTGAAACCGCCGCAGGTGAGCAGTACTTC.

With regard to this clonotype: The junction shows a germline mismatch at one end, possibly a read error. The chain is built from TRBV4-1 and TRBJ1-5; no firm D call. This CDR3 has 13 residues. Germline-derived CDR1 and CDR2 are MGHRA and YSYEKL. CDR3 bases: TGCACCAGCAGTCCCCAGGAAAATCAGCCCAAGCATTTT. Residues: CTSSPQENQPKHF.

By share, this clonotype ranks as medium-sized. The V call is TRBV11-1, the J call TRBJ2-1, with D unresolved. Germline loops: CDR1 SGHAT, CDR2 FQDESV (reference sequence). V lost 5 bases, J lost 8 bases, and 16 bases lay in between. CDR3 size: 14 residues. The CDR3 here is CASSTASSLYEQFF. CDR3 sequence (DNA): TGTGCCAGCAGCACCGCCTCCTCTTTGTATGAGCAGTTCTTC.

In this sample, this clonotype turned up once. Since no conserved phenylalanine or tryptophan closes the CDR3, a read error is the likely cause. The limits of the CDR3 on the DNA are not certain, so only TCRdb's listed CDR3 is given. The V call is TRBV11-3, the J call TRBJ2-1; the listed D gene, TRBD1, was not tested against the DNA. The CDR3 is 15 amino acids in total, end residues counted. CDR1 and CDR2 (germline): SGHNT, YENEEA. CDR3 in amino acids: CASSLAGQAVYERFI.

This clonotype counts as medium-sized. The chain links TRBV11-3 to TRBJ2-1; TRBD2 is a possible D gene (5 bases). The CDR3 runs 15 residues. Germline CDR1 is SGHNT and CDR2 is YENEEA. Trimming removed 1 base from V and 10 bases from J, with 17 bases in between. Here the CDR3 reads CASSLALGGVNEQFF. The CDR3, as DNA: TGTGCCAGCAGCTTAGCCCTAGGAGGCGTCAACGAGCAGTTCTTC. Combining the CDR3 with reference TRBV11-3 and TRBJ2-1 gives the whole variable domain EAGVVQSPRYKIIEKKQPVAFWCNPISGHNTLYWYLQNLGQGPELLIRYENEEAVDDSQLPKDRFSAERLKGVDSTLKIQPAELGDSAVYLCASSLALGGVNEQFFGPGTRLTVL.

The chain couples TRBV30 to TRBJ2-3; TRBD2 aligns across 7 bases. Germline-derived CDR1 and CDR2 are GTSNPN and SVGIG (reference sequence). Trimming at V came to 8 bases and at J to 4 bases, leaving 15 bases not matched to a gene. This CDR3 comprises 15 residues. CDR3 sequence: CARTPGRGDADTQYF. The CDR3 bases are TGTGCCAGGACGCCGGGACGGGGGGACGCAGATACGCAGTATTTT. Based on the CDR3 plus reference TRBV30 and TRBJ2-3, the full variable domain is SQTIHQWPATLVQPVGSPLSLECTVEGTSNPNLYWYRQAAGRGLQLLFYSVGIGQISSEVPQNLSASRPQDRQFILSSKKLLLSDSGFYLCARTPGRGDADTQYFGPGTRLTVL.

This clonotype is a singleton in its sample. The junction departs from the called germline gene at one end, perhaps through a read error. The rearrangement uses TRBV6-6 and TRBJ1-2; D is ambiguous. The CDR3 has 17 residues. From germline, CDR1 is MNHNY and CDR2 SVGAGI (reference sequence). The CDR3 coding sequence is TGTGCTAGCAGTTACTCACAGAGGACCATCAGCCTCTATGGCTACACCTTC. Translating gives CASSYSQRTISLYGYTF.

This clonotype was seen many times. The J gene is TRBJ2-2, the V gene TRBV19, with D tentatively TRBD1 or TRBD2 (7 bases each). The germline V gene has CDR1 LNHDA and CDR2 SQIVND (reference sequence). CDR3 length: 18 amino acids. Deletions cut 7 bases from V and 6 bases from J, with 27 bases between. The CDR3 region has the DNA TGTGCCAGTACCATGGGAGGGACAGCCCGGTTCGGATCCGGGGAGCTGTTTTTT. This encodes CASTMGGTARFGSGELFF.

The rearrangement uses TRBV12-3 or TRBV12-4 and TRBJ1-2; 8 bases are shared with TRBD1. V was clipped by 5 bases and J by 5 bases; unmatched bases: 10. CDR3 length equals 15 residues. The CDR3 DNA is TGTGCCAGCAGTCCCCGGGGCAGGGGGCCATATGGCTACACCTTC. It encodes CASSPRGRGPYGYTF.

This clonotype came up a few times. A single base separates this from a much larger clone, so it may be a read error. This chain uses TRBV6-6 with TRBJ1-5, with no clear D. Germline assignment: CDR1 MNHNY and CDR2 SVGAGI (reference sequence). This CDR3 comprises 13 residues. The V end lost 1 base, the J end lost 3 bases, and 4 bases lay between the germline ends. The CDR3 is CASSYYVNQPQHF. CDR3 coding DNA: TGTGCCAGCAGTTACTACGTCAATCAGCCCCAGCATTTT.

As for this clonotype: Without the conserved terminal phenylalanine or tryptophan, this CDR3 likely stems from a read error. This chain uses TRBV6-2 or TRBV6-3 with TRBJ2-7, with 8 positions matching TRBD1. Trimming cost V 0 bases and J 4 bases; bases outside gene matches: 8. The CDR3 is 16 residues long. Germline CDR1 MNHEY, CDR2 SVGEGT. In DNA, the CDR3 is TGTGCCAGCAGTTACTCAGGACAGGGCCGGCTGTACGAGCAGTACTCC. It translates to CASSYSGQGRLYEQYS.

The DNA of the CDR3 is TGTGCCAGCAGCCCAGGACTAGCGGGAGAGCCGGTCGGGGAACCGTTTTTT. This sequence encodes CASSPGLAGEPVGEPFF. The V call is TRBV5-4, the J call TRBJ2-2, with 13 bases lining up with TRBD2. Germline CDR1 and CDR2: SGHNT and YYREEE (reference sequence). This CDR3 comprises 17 residues. V dropped 4 bases and J dropped 16; count of bases not matched to a gene: 19.

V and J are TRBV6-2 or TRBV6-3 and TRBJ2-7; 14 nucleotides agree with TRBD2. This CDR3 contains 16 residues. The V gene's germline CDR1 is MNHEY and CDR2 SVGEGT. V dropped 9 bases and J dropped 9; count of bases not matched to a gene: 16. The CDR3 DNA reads TGTGCCAGGAGCCACGCCGGGACTAGCGGGAGCGAGTGGCAGTACTTC. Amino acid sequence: CARSHAGTSGSEWQYF.

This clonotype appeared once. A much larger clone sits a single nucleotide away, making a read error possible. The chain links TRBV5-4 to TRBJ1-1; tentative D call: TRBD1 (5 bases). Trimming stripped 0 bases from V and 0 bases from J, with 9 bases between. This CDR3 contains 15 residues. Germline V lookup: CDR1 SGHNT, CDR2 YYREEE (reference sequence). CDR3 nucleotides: TGTGCCAGCAGCTTGGCAACGACAGTGAACACTGAAGCTTTCTTT. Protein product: CASSLATTVNTEAFF.

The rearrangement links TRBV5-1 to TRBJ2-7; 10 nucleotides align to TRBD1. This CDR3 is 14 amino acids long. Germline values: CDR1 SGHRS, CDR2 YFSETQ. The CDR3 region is CISSGGQGNYEQYF. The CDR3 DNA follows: TGCATCAGCAGCGGGGGACAGGGGAACTACGAGCAGTACTTC.

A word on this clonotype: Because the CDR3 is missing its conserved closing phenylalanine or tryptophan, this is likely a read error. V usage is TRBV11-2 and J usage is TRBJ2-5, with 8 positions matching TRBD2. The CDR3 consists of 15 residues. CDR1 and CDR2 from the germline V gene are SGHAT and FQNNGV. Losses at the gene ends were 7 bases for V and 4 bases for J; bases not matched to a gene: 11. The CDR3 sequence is CASTPRGGVPETQYL. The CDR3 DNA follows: TGTGCCAGCACCCCCCGGGGGGGGGTCCCAGAGACCCAGTACCTC.

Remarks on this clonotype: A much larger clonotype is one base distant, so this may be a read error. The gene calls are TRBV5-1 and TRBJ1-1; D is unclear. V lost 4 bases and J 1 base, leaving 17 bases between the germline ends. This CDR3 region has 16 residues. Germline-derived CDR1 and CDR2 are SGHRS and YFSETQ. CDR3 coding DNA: TGCGCCAGCAGCCTTGGGGTCTCCGGTCGGAACACTGAAGCTTTCTTT. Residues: CASSLGVSGRNTEAFF.

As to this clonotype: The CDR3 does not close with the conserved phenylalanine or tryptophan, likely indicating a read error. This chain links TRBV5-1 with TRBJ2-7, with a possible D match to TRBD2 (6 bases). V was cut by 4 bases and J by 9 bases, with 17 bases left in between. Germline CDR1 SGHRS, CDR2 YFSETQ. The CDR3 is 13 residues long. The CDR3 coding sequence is TGCGCCAGCAGCATGAGACGGTCGGGGGTGCAGTACCTG. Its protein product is CASSMRRSGVQYL.

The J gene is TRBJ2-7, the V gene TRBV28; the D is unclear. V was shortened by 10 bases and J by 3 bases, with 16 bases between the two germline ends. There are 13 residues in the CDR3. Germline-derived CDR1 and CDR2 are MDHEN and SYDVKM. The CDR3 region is CATNPSIGYEQYF. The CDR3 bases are TGTGCCACCAACCCCAGTATCGGCTACGAGCAGTACTTC.

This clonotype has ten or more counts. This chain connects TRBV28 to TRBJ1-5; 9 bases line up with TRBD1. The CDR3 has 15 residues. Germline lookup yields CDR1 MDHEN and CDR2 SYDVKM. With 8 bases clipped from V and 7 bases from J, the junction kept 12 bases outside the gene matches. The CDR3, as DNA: TGTGCCAGCCACCAGCCGGGGACAGGGTACCAGCCCCAGCATTTT. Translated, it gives CASHQPGTGYQPQHF.

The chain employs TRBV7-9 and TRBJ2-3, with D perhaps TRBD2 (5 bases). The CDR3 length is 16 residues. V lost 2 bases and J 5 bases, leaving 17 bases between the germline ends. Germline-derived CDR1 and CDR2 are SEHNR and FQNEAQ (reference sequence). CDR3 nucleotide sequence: TGTGCCAGCAGCTTATTAGCAGGAGGTCGAGTAGATACGCAGTATTTT. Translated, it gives CASSLLAGGRVDTQYF. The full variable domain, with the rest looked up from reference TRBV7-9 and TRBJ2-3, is DTGVSQNPRHKITKRGQNVTFRCDPISEHNRLYWYRQTLGQGPEFLTYFQNEAQLEKSRLLSDRFSAERPKGSFSTLEIQRTEQGDSAMYLCASSLLAGGRVDTQYFGPGTRLTVL.

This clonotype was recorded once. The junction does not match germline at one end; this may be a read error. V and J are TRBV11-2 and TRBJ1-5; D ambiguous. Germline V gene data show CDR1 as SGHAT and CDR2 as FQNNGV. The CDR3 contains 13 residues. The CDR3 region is CACGLDYNQSQHF. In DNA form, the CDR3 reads TGTGCCTGCGGCTTAGACTACAATCAGTCCCAGCATTTT. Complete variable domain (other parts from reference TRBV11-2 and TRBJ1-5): EAGVAQSPRYKIIEKRQSVAFWCNPISGHATLYWYQQILGQGPKLLIQFQNNGVVDDSQLPKDRFSAERLKGVDSTLKIQPAKLEDSAVYLCACGLDYNQSQHFGDGTRLSIL.

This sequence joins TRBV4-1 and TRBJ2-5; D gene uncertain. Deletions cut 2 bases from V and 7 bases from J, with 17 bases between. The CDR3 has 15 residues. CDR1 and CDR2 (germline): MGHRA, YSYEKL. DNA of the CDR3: TGCGCCAGCAGCCAAAGAGGCTCCTCTTACGGGACCCAGTACTTC. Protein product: CASSQRGSSYGTQYF.

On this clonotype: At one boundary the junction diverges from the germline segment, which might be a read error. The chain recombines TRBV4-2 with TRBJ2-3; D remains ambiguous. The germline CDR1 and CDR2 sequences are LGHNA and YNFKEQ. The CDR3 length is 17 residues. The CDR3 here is CASSQDRAWGSTDTQYF. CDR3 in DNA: TGTGCCAGTAGCCAAGATCGGGCATGGGGAAGCACAGATACACAGTATTTT.